The clone carrying this T cell receptor beta chain turned up a few times. Its target is not known. This sample was taken from a study of T-cell reconstitution after alpha-beta-depleted transplantation in children. Overall study results and limits: In patients about two months after transplant, alpha-beta T cells reportedly arose from several hundred expanded graft clones. T cells produced anew were the main source of T-cell counts and diversity one year after transplant. Day-60 TCRbeta diversity that was high in some patients was derived from surviving recipient T cells and thymic progenitors.

Researchers prepared the TCRbeta library using unique molecular identifiers, the study reports. Via MiXCR, TCRdb re-called the PCR reads, giving one row per CDR3 protein. The table includes about 980,000 distinct CDR3 sequences, under 30% detected once. This CDR3 is 18 amino acids long. The germline CDR1 and CDR2 sequences are MNHNS and SASEGT. The trim removed 4 bases at V and 4 bases at J, leaving 10 bases unmatched. The source was PBMCs, mostly from graft donor cells, collected 360 days after TCRalphabeta/CD19-depleted stem cell transplant. The receptor was isolated from a boy younger than two who had a stem cell transplant for SCID, so the T cells may come from the graft donor. The J gene is TRBJ2-2, the V gene TRBV6-1, with TRBD2 matching over 12 bases. The chain's CDR3 is CASSALAGGPRGTGELFF. The CDR3 DNA is TGTGCCAGCAGTGCACTAGCGGGGGGACCCCGTGGCACCGGGGAGCTGTTTTTT.